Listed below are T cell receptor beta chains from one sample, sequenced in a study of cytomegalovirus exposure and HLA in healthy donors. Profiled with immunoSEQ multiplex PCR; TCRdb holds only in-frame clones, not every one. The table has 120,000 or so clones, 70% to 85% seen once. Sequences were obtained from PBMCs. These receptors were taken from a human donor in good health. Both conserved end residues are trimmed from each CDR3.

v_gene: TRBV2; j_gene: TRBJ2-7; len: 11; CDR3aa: ASRLGTVYEQY
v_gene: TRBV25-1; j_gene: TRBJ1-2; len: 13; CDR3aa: ASSERESERWGYT
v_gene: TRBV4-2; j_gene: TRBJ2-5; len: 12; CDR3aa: ASSPGTTKETQY
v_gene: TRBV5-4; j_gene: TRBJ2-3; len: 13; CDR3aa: ASRPSGRVTDTQY
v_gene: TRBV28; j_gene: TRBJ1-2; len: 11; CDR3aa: ASSGTGTYGYT
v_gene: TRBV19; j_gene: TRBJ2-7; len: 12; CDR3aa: ASSTTGSSYEQY
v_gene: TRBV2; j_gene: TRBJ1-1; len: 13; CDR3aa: ASSRDTFLNTEAF
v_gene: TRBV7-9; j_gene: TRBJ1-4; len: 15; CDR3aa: SSSLAGLLLEGEKLF
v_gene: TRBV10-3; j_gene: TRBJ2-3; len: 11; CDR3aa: AISQGQTDTQY
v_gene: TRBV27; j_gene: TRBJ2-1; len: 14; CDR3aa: ASSPIAGSSYNEQF
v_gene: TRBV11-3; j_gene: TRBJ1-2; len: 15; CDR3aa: ASSNRDRGPASYGYT
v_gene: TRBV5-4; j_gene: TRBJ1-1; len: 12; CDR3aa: ASSSQVLNTEAF
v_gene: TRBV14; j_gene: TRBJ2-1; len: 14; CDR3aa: ASSQQAGTKGNEQF
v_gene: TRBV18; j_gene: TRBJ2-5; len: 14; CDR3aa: ASCSRNPGTEETQY
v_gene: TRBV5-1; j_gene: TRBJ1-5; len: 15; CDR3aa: ASSSRLTPTSNQPQH
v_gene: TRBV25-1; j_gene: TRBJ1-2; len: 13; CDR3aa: ASSNPGTDPYGYT
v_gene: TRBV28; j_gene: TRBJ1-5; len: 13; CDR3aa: ASSLRDTLNQPQH
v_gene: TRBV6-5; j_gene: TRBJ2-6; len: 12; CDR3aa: ASDRFSGANVLT
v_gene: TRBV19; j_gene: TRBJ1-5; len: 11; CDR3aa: ASSMTVLQPQH
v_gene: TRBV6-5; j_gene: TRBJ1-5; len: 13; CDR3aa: ASSRQGGVGQPQH
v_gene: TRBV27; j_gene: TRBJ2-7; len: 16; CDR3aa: ASSRGQGNSGVSYEQY
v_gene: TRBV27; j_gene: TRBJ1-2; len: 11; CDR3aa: ASSLGTGGGYT
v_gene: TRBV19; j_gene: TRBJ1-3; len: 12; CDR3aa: ASMGTGAGNTIY
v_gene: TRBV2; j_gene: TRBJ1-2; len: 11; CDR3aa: ASKSDRVGGYT
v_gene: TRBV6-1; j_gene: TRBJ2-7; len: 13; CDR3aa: AQSKPGQNSYEQY
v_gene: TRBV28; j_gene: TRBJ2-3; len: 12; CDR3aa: ASSAKSLWDTQY
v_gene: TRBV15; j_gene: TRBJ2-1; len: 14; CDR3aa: ATSRGLRDRGNEQF
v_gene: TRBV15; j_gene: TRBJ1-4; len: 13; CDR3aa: ATSRVGTFNEKLF
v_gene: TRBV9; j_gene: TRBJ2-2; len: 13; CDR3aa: ASRQGGGNTGELF
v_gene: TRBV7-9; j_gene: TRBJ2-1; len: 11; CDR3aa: ASNSGFNIEQF
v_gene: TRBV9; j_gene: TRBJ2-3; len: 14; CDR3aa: ASSSRDRSSTDTQY
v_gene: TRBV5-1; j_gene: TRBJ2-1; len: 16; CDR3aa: ASSLTSGRSSSYNEQF
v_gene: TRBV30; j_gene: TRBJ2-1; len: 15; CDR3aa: AWSVVRGTSGYNEQF
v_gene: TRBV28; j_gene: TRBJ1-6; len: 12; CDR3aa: ASTPRDRYLPLH
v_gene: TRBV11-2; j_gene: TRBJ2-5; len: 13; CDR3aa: ASSPQASHLETQY
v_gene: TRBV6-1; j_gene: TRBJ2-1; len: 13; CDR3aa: ASSDRGLAGGEQF
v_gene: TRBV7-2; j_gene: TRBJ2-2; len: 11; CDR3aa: ASSLAQTGELF
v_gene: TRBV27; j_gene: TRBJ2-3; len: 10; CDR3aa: ASSSPLLSQY
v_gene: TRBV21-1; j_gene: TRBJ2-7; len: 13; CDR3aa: ASSKKRGTHYEQY
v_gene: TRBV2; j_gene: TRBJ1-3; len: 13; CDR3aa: ASSSEAVSGNTIY
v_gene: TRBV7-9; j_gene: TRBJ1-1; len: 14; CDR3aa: ASRAGTGGKDTEAF
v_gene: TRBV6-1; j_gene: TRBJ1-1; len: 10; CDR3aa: ASSEWGAEAF
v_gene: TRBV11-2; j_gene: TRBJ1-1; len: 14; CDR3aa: ASSFGPRADITEAF
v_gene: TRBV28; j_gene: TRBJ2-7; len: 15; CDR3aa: ASSYLASHGLDGEQY
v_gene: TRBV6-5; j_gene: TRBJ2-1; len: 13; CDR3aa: ASTLSGSSYNEQF
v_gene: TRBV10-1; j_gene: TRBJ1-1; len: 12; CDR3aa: ASSGGGTNTEAF